The 24 T cell receptor beta chains given below trace back to one sample, sequenced in a study of blood T cells in healthy people across ages. A J-beta primer mix and a sample-barcoded 5' primer were used in a second PCR of about 7 to 12 cycles. TCRdb re-derived calls from the 5' RACE reads in MiXCR, one entry per CDR3 protein. The sample lists under 800,000 distinct CDR3 sequences, around 20% occurring once. Sequencing was carried out using blood. These receptors all come from a man in his sixties or seventies in good health.

The chain recombines TRBV5-1 with TRBJ2-1, with D unresolved. TRBJ2-5 explains the end of the DNA better; the J call may be wrong. The CDR3 is 14 residues long. Germline CDR1 reads SGHRS; CDR2 reads YFSETQ. The CDR3 sequence: CASSPEKSRETQYF. The CDR3 DNA reads as TGCGCCAGCAGCCCTGAAAAGAGTCGGGAGACCCAGTACTTC.

This clonotype turned up a few times. The chain carries TRBV5-1 and TRBJ2-7, with D perhaps TRBD1 (6 bases). The germline V and J ends were trimmed by 7 bases and 5 bases, with 22 bases remaining between them. This CDR3 is built from 15 residues. The germline V gene encodes CDR1 SGHRS and CDR2 YFSETQ. The CDR3 loop reads CASPLGVYRDHEQYF. CDR3 coding DNA: TGCGCCAGCCCCCTGGGGGTGTACAGGGACCACGAGCAGTACTTC. Filled out from reference TRBV5-1 and TRBJ2-7, the complete variable domain reads KAGVTQTPRYLIKTRGQQVTLSCSPISGHRSVSWYQQTPGQGLQFLFEYFSETQRNKGNFPGRFSGRQFSNSRSEMNVSTLELGDSALYLCASPLGVYRDHEQYFGPGTRLTVT.

This clonotype appeared a single time. The chain employs TRBV4-2 and TRBJ2-1; the match to TRBD2 covers 9 bases. Losses at the gene ends were 1 base for V and 6 bases for J; bases not matched to a gene: 7. The CDR3 loop spans 16 amino acids. From germline, CDR1 is LGHNA and CDR2 YNFKEQ. The DNA of the CDR3 is TGTGCCAGCAGCCAAGTGGTCGCGGGAGGGCTCAATGAGCAGTTCTTC. Residues: CASSQVVAGGLNEQFF.

This chain connects TRBV11-2 to TRBJ2-1; 12 bases agree with TRBD2. The V gene's germline CDR1 is SGHAT and CDR2 FQNNGV. This CDR3 region has 20 residues. J lost 0 bases, V lost 3 bases, and 12 bases had no gene match. The CDR3 spells CASSFPLLAGGSSSYNEQFF. CDR3 DNA sequence: TGTGCCAGCAGCTTTCCTCTGCTAGCGGGAGGGTCAAGCTCCTACAATGAGCAGTTCTTC.

This chain connects TRBV28 to TRBJ2-1, with D perhaps TRBD1 (6 bases). There are 15 residues in the CDR3. Germline values: CDR1 MDHEN, CDR2 SYDVKM. V lost 5 bases to trimming and J lost 5 bases, with 16 bases between them. The CDR3 loop is CASSAGRGPNNEQFF. The CDR3 coding sequence is TGTGCCAGCAGTGCCGGCAGGGGTCCCAACAATGAGCAGTTCTTC.

A few counts support this clonotype. V and J are TRBV19 and TRBJ2-5, with D possibly TRBD2 on 7 matching bases. The DNA end is a closer match to TRBJ2-7, so the J assignment may be wrong. There are 17 residues in the CDR3. The germline V gene has CDR1 LNHDA and CDR2 SQIVND (reference sequence). The CDR3 reads CASSLTGGASISYEQYF. The CDR3 nucleotides read TGTGCCAGTAGTCTCACGGGGGGCGCATCCATCTCCTACGAGCAGTACTTC.

This clonotype was detected a few times. The V call is TRBV5-8, the J call TRBJ1-4; D is unclear. CDR3 length: 13 amino acids. The V end lost 2 bases, the J end lost 4 bases, and 6 bases lay between the germline ends. Germline loops: CDR1 SGHTS, CDR2 YDEGEE. CDR3 protein: CASSFSGNEKLFF. For the CDR3, the DNA is TGTGCCAGCAGCTTTTCGGGTAATGAAAAACTGTTTTTT.

The chain has TRBV6-2 or TRBV6-3 and TRBJ2-2; D uncertain. Trimming cost V 0 bases and J 8 bases, with 19 bases left between them. CDR3 length: 17 residues. CDR1 MNHEY and CDR2 SVGEGT come from the germline V gene. The CDR3 DNA reads as TGTGCCAGCAGTTACTCTGGGCAGGTCATCCCACCTGGGGAGCTGTTTTTT. Amino acids: CASSYSGQVIPPGELFF.

The CDR3 DNA reads TGTGCCAGCAGTTACTCAAAAGACAGCCTGACCCAGTACTTC. It codes for CASSYSKDSLTQYF. The chain links TRBV6-5 to TRBJ2-5, with D possibly being TRBD1 (5 bases). CDR3 length equals 14 residues. CDR1 MNHEY and CDR2 SVGAGI come from the germline V gene. Trimming removed 0 bases from V and 7 bases from J, with 12 bases in between.

This clonotype was recorded many times. V gene TRBV27 combines with J gene TRBJ1-5; 7 bases match TRBD1. The CDR3 loop spans 17 amino acids. Germline assignment: CDR1 MNHEY and CDR2 SMNVEV (reference sequence). The V and J ends lost 5 bases and 5 bases, in that order; junction bases with no gene match: 15. The CDR3 loop is CASSPRTGWRGDQPQHF. The DNA of the CDR3 is TGTGCCAGCAGTCCGAGGACAGGTTGGAGAGGTGATCAGCCCCAGCATTTT.

The genes are TRBV9 and TRBJ2-3; 8 nucleotides match TRBD1. Germline values: CDR1 SGDLS, CDR2 YYNGEE. J was trimmed by 3 bases and V by 3 bases; bases with no gene match: 6. The CDR3 is 15 residues long. CDR3 amino acids: CASSATDRATDTQYF. The CDR3 nucleotides are TGTGCCAGCAGCGCCACGGACAGGGCAACAGATACGCAGTATTTT.

This clonotype turned up a few times. DNA for the CDR3: TGTGCCAGCAGCTTTTTGGGGGCGAATGAGCAGTTCTTC. Encoded protein: CASSFLGANEQFF. The chain is built from TRBV7-9 and TRBJ2-1; maybe TRBD1 (6 bases). Trimming removed 3 bases at V and 7 bases at J, with 10 bases between. Germline V gives CDR1 SEHNR, CDR2 FQNEAQ (reference sequence). This CDR3 region has 13 residues. Combining the CDR3 with reference TRBV7-9 and TRBJ2-1 gives the whole variable domain DTGVSQNPRHKITKRGQNVTFRCDPISEHNRLYWYRQTLGQGPEFLTYFQNEAQLEKSRLLSDRFSAERPKGSFSTLEIQRTEQGDSAMYLCASSFLGANEQFFGPGTRLTVL.

This rearrangement joins TRBV2 to TRBJ2-5; 9 nucleotides match TRBD1. Germline-derived CDR1 and CDR2 are SNHLY and FYNNEI. V was clipped by 6 bases and J by 5 bases; unmatched bases: 16. The length of the CDR3 is 17 residues. The CDR3 here is CASRTQTGGASKETQYF. CDR3 DNA: TGTGCCAGCAGGACACAGACAGGGGGGGCGTCAAAGGAGACCCAGTACTTC.

In DNA, the CDR3 is TGCAGTGCCAGACGAGGGCTGGGGCAGCCCCAGCATTTT. Its protein product is CSARRGLGQPQHF. The chain recombines TRBV20-1 with TRBJ1-5; D is unclear. The length of the CDR3 is 13 residues. Trimming pared 6 bases from V and 7 bases from J, leaving 16 bases between. Germline V gives CDR1 DFQATT, CDR2 SNEGSKA (reference sequence).

For this clonotype: The junction does not match germline at one end; this may be a read error. The genes are TRBV6-5 and TRBJ2-2, with 11 positions matching TRBD1. This CDR3 has 17 residues. Germline CDR1 and CDR2: MNHEY and SVGAGI. Written as DNA, the CDR3 is TGTGCCAGCAGTTACTCCGGACAGGGGGCTAACACCAGGGAGCTGTTTTTT. Translation gives CASSYSGQGANTRELFF.

This chain connects TRBV19 to TRBJ2-7; 8 bases are a match to TRBD2. V shed 6 bases, J shed 4 bases, and the junction held 8 bases outside the gene matches. CDR3 length equals 14 residues. Germline V gene lookup returns CDR1 LNHDA and CDR2 SQIVND (reference sequence). The CDR3 nucleotides are TGTGCCAGTAGGCTCTTACTAGCGGAATACGAGCAGTACTTC. It codes for CASRLLLAEYEQYF.

CDR3 amino acids: CAWSVSRTSYGYTF. CDR3 sequence (DNA): TGTGCCTGGAGTGTATCCCGGACATCCTATGGCTACACCTTC. The chain employs TRBV30 and TRBJ1-2, with TRBD1 as a possible D gene (5 bases). Germline loops: CDR1 GTSNPN, CDR2 SVGIG (reference sequence). V lost 0 bases, J lost 4 bases, and 12 bases lay in between. The CDR3 has 14 residues.

This clonotype was counted between two and nine times. The J gene is TRBJ2-1, the V gene TRBV11-2, with a weak D call TRBD1 (5 bases). Looked up from germline, CDR1 is SGHAT and CDR2 is FQNNGV. The CDR3 totals 13 residues. Trimming removed 3 bases at V and 16 bases at J, with 19 bases between. The CDR3 protein is CASSLSSMQGQFF. DNA of the CDR3: TGTGCCAGCAGCTTGAGTTCTATGCAGGGTCAATTCTTC.

This sequence joins TRBV29-1 and TRBJ2-3, with a weak D call TRBD2 (5 bases). Trimming stripped 4 bases from V and 4 bases from J, with 12 bases between. This CDR3 contains 13 residues. Germline CDR1 SQVTM, CDR2 ANQGSEA. In DNA form, the CDR3 reads TGCAGCGTTGGGTCCGGGATCGCAGATACGCAGTATTTT. Its protein product is CSVGSGIADTQYF.

The chain joins TRBV28 to TRBJ2-7; possible D gene TRBD2, 7 bases. Trimming left V 5 bases short and J 3 bases short, with 14 bases between. The CDR3 extends over 14 amino acids. In germline, CDR1 is MDHEN, CDR2 SYDVKM. The CDR3 protein is CASSGGGGDYEQYF. CDR3 DNA: TGTGCCAGCAGTGGGGGCGGGGGCGACTACGAGCAGTACTTC.

This clonotype showed up just a few times. The chain has TRBV5-1 and TRBJ2-3, with 12 bases that match TRBD2. The CDR3 is made up of 15 amino acids. V shed 0 bases, J shed 4 bases, and the junction held 0 bases outside the gene matches. From germline, CDR1 is SGHRS and CDR2 YFSETQ. CDR3 loop: CASSLASGRADTQYF. The DNA of the CDR3 is TGCGCCAGCAGCTTGGCTAGCGGGAGGGCAGATACGCAGTATTTT.

This chain connects TRBV7-9 to TRBJ1-5; TRBD1 agrees at 7 bases. The J segment lost 7 bases and the V segment lost 5 bases, leaving 2 bases of the junction unmatched. Looked up from germline, CDR1 is SEHNR and CDR2 is FQNEAQ (reference sequence). This CDR3 spans 12 amino acids. The DNA for the CDR3 is TGTGCCAGCAGCCAGGGACAGCAGCCCCAGCATTTT. Translating gives CASSQGQQPQHF. The full variable domain, in which reference TRBV7-9 and TRBJ1-5 provide the parts outside the CDR3, is DTGVSQNPRHKITKRGQNVTFRCDPISEHNRLYWYRQTLGQGPEFLTYFQNEAQLEKSRLLSDRFSAERPKGSFSTLEIQRTEQGDSAMYLCASSQGQQPQHFGDGTRLSIL.

This clonotype was seen only a few times. The V gene is TRBV7-2, the J gene TRBJ2-1; the D is unclear. With the DNA end fitting TRBJ2-5 better, the J assignment may be wrong. This CDR3 spans 12 amino acids. The germline CDR1 and CDR2 sequences are SGHTA and FQGNSA. CDR3 residues: CASSSEVGTQYF. CDR3 in DNA: TGTGCCAGCAGCTCCGAAGTGGGGACCCAGTACTTC.

This clonotype was picked up a small number of times. The gene calls are TRBV4-1 and TRBJ2-1; 7 positions match TRBD2. The trim removed 5 bases at V and 4 bases at J, leaving 11 bases unmatched. The V gene's germline CDR1 is MGHRA and CDR2 YSYEKL. CDR3 length equals 16 residues. The CDR3 bases are TGCGCCAGCAGCTCCCGCTGGGAGGGAATGTACAATGAGCAGTTCTTC. Protein product: CASSSRWEGMYNEQFF.